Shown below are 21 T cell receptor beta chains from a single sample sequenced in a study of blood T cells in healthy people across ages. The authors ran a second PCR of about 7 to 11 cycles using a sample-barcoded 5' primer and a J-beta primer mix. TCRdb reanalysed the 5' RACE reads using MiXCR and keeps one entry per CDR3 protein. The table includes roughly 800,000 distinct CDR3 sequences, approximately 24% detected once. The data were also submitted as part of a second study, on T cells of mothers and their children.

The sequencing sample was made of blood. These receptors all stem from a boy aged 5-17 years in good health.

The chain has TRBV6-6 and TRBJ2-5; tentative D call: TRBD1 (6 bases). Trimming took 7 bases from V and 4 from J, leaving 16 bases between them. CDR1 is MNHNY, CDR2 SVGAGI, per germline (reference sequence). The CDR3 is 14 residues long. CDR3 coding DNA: TGTGCCAGCATCACGGGAAGCAGGGGAGAGACCCAGTACTTC. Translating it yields CASITGSRGETQYF.

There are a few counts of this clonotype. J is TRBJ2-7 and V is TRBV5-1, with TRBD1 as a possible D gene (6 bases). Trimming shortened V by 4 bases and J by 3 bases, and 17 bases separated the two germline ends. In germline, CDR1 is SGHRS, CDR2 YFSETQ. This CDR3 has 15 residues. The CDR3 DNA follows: TGCGCCAGCAGCCTCGGGACAAGGGGTCTCTACGAGCAGTACTTC. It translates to CASSLGTRGLYEQYF.

CDR3: CASSSPRGIAGREQYF. Written as DNA, the CDR3 is TGTGCCAGCAGTTCTCCTCGTGGGATAGCGGGGCGGGAGCAGTACTTC. The chain recombines TRBV6-6 with TRBJ2-7; 8 positions agree with TRBD2. This CDR3 spans 16 amino acids. Looked up from germline, CDR1 is MNHNY and CDR2 is SVGAGI (reference sequence). After removal of 4 bases from V and 7 bases from J, the junction contained 15 bases not matched to a gene.

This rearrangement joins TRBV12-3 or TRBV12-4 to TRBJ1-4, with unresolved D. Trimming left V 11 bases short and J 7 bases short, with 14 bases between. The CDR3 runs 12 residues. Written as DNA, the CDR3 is TGTGCCGGCCGGATAGGTGTTGAAAAACTGTTTTTT. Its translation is CAGRIGVEKLFF.

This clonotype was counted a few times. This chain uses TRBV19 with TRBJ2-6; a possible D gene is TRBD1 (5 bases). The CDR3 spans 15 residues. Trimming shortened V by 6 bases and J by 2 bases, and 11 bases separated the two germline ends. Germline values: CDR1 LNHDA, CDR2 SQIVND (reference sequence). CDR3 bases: TGTGCCAGTAGGGATCAGGGCGCTGGGGCCAACGTCCTGACTTTC. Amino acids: CASRDQGAGANVLTF.

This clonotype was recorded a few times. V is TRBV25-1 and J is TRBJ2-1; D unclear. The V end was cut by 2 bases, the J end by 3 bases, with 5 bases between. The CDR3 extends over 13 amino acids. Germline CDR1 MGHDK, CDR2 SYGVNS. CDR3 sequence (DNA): TGTGCCAGCAGTGAAGGGGACTACAATGAGCAGTTCTTC. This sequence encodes CASSEGDYNEQFF.

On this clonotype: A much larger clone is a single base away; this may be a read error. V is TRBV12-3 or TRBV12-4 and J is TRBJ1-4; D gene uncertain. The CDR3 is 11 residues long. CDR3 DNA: TGTGCCAGCAGCCCTAATGAAATACTGTTTTTT. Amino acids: CASSPNEILFF.

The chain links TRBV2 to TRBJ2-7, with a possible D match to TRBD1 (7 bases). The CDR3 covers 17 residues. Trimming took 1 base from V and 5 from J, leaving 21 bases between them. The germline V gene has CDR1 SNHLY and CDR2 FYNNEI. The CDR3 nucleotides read TGTGCCAGCAGTGAAGGGCCCAGGGGGGATCCTACCGACGAGCAGTACTTC. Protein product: CASSEGPRGDPTDEQYF.

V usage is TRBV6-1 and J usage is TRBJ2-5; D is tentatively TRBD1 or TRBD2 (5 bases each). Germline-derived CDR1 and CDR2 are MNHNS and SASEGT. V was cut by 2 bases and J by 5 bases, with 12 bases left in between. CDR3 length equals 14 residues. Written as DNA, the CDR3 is TGTGCCAGCAGTGAAATGCACTGGGGGGAGACCCAGTACTTC. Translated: CASSEMHWGETQYF.

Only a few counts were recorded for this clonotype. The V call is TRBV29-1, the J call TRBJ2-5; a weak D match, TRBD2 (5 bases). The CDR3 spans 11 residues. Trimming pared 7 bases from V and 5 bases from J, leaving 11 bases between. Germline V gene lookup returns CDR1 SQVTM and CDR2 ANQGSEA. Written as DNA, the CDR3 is TGCAGCGGCGGGCTGATGGAGACCCAGTACTTC. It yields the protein CSGGLMETQYF. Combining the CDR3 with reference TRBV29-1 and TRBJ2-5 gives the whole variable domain SAVISQKPSRDICQRGTSLTIQCQVDSQVTMMFWYRQQPGQSLTLIATANQGSEATYESGFVIDKFPISRPNLTFSTLTVSNMSPEDSSIYLCSGGLMETQYFGPGTRLLVL.

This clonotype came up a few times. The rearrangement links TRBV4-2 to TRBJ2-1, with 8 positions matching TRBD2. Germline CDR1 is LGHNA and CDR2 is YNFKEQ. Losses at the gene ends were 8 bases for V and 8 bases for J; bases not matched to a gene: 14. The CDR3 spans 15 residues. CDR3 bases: TGTGCCAGCGGCCCCCTACGCGGGGGGAGCGATGAGCAGTTCTTC. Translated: CASGPLRGGSDEQFF.

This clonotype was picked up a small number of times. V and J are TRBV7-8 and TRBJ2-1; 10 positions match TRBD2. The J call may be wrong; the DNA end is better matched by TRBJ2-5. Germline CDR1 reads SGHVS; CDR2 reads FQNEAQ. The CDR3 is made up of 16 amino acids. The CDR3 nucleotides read TGTGCCAGCAGCCCTTGGACTAGCGGTTCCCAAGAGACCCAGTACTTC. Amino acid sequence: CASSPWTSGSQETQYF.

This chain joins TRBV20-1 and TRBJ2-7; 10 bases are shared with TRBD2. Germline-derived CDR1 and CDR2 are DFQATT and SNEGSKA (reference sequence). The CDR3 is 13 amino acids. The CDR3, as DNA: TGCAGCGCACGGACTAGCGGCTCCTACGAGCAGTACTTC. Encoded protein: CSARTSGSYEQYF.

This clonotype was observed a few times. CDR3 sequence: CAISDPTEKQYF. The CDR3 coding sequence is TGTGCCATCAGTGACCCGACAGAAAAGCAGTACTTC. The rearrangement uses TRBV10-3 and TRBJ2-5; possible D gene TRBD1, 5 bases. From germline, CDR1 is ENHRY and CDR2 SYGVKD. The CDR3 is 12 amino acids. Trimming shortened V by 3 bases and J by 11 bases, and 13 bases separated the two germline ends.

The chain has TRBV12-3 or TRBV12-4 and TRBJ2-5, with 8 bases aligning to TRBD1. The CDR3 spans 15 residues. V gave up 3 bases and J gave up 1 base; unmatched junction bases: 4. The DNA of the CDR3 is TGTGCCAGCAGTTTTCCCAGGGGGCTCCAAGAGACCCAGTACTTC. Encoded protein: CASSFPRGLQETQYF.

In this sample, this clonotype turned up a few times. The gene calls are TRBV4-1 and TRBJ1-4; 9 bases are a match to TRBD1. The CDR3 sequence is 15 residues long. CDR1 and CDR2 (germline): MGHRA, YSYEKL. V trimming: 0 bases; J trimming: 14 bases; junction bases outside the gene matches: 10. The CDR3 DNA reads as TGCGCCAGCAGCCAAGAGGGGACAGGGAGAAACATCCTGTTTTTT. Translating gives CASSQEGTGRNILFF.

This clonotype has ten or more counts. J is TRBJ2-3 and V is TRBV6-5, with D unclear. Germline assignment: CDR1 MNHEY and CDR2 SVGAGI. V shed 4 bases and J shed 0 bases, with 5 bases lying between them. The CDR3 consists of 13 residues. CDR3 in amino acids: CASSLQSTDTQYF. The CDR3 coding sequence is TGTGCCAGCAGTTTGCAGAGCACAGATACGCAGTATTTT.

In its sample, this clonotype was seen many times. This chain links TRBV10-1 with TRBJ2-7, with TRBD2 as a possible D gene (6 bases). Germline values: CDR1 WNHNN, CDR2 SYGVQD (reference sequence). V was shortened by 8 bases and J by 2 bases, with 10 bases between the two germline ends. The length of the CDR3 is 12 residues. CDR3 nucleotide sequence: TGCGCCAGCTCGGGAGATACCTACGAGCAGTACTTC. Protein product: CASSGDTYEQYF.

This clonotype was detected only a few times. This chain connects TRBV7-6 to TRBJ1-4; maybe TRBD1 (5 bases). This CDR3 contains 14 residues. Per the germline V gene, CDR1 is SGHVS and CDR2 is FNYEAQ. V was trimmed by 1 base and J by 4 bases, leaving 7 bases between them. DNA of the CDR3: TGTGCCAGCAGCTTAGTGGGGGTTAATGAAAAACTGTTTTTT. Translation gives CASSLVGVNEKLFF.

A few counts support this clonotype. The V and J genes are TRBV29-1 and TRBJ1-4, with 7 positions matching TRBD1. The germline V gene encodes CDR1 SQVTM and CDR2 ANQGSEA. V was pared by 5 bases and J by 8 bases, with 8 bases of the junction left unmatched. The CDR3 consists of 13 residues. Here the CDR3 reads CSVSQGVREKLFF. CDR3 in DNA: TGCAGCGTTTCCCAGGGGGTGCGAGAAAAACTGTTTTTT.

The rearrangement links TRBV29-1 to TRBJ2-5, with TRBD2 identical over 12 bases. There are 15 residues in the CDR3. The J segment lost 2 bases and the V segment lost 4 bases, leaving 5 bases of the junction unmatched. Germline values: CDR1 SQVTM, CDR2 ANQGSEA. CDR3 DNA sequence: TGCAGCGTTGTACGCGGGACTAGCGGGCAAGAGACCCAGTACTTC. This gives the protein CSVVRGTSGQETQYF.